Listed below are T cell receptor beta chains from one sample, sequenced in a study of HIV-infected children after antiretroviral therapy interruption. MiXCR was run by TCRdb on the 3' RACE reads, yielding one entry per CDR3 protein. The sample has about 83,000 distinct CDR3 sequences; about 7.2% are singletons. The sequencing used CD45RA+ CD4+ T cells from PBMCs, pooled from several time points, collected from a donor given antiretroviral therapy, either interrupted or continuous. The receptors here all came from a pool of human donors with HIV. The CDR3 runs from the conserved cysteine through the conserved F or W. A D gene is named only where the DNA matches it firmly. Some rows have no size entry. The others give once, few or many, or a class for an expanded clone.

CSVYLAGVRTGELFF TGCAGCGTTTACCTAGCGGGGGTTAGGACCGGGGAGCTGTTTTTT TRBJ2-2 TRBD2 15 many TRBV29-1
CASSSAPGDNQPQHF TGCGCCAGCAGTTCGGCCCCGGGGGACAATCAGCCCCAGCATTTT TRBJ1-5 - 15 many TRBV5-1
CASSPLSGGPRTGELFF TGTGCCAGCTCACCATTAAGCGGGGGGCCGCGAACCGGGGAGCTGTTTTTT TRBJ2-2 TRBD2 17 few TRBV18
CASRGSGRRDSTYEQYF TGCGCCAGCAGAGGTTCAGGACGAAGGGACAGCACCTACGAGCAGTACTTC TRBJ2-7 TRBD1 17 many TRBV5-1
CASSSNDREEETQYF TGTGCCAGCAGCTCCAATGACAGGGAAGAAGAGACCCAGTACTTC TRBJ2-5 TRBD1 15 many TRBV5-6
CASGLQHTSNQPQHF TGTGCTAGTGGTTTGCAACATACTAGCAATCAGCCCCAGCATTTT TRBJ1-5 - 15 many TRBV12-5
CASRAGDGTFYEQYF TGTGCCAGCAGAGCCGGGGACGGGACTTTCTACGAGCAGTACTTC TRBJ2-7 - 15 few TRBV2
CASSQDPHTSGANVLTF TGTGCCAGCAGCCAAGATCCACATACCTCTGGGGCCAACGTCCTGACTTTC TRBJ2-6 - 17 many TRBV3-1
CASRHNPRPGLENEQFF TGTGCCAGCAGACACAACCCGAGACCGGGACTAGAAAATGAGCAGTTCTTC TRBJ2-1 TRBD2 17 many TRBV3-1
CASTRAGSNQPQHF TGTGCCAGCACCCGAGCAGGCAGCAATCAGCCCCAGCATTTT TRBJ1-5 - 14 - TRBV27
CASSQVGLAGVANNEQFF TGTGCCAGCAGCCAAGTGGGTCTAGCGGGGGTCGCTAACAATGAGCAGTTCTTC TRBJ2-1 TRBD2 18 - TRBV14
CASSSTGWTAGAKNIQYF TGTGCCAGCAGCTCTACCGGGTGGACAGCCGGGGCCAAAAACATTCAGTACTTC TRBJ2-4 - 18 few TRBV5-6
CATSDSNQPQHF TGTGCCACCTCAGATAGCAATCAGCCCCAGCATTTT TRBJ1-5 - 12 many TRBV6-6
CASSVTGDNSPLHF TGTGCCAGCAGTGTGACAGGGGATAATTCACCCCTCCACTTT TRBJ1-6 TRBD1 14 many TRBV27
CASSPKILLAGVSNEQFF TGTGCCAGCAGTCCCAAAATCCTACTAGCGGGAGTGAGCAATGAGCAGTTCTTC TRBJ2-1 TRBD2 18 many TRBV6-2/TRBV6-3
CASSQDRDYLAKNIQYF TGTGCCAGCAGCCAAGATCGCGACTATTTAGCCAAAAACATTCAGTACTTC TRBJ2-4 - 17 many TRBV3-1
CASSTPRRLAGVPGSCFF - TRBJ2-2 - 18 - TRBV21-1
CSAPPRDSSYEQYF TGCAGTGCCCCCCCTAGGGATAGCTCCTACGAGCAGTACTTC TRBJ2-7 - 14 many TRBV20-1
CASSSTGTGYTEAFF TGCGCCAGCAGCTCTACAGGGACAGGGTACACTGAAGCTTTCTTT TRBJ1-1 TRBD1 15 many TRBV5-1
CASSMGGETQYF TGTGCCAGCAGCATGGGAGGAGAGACCCAGTACTTC TRBJ2-5 - 12 many TRBV6-6
CSVLQGVEVNTEAFF TGCAGCGTTCTCCAGGGGGTAGAGGTGAACACTGAAGCTTTCTTT TRBJ1-1 TRBD1 15 - TRBV29-1
CASSYGPDTQYF TGTGCCAGCAGTTACGGACCCGATACGCAGTATTTT TRBJ2-3 - 12 - TRBV6-6
CASRKPLANYGYTF TGTGCCAGCAGAAAACCCTTAGCTAACTATGGCTACACCTTC TRBJ1-2 - 14 once TRBV12-3/TRBV12-4
CASSQLDRDSPLHF TGCGCCAGCAGCCAACTGGACAGAGATTCACCCCTCCACTTT TRBJ1-6 - 14 - TRBV5-1
CASSKTGVYTEAFF TGTGCCAGCAGTAAGACAGGGGTGTACACTGAAGCTTTCTTT TRBJ1-1 TRBD1 14 few TRBV6-5